The 9 T cell receptor beta chains reported below all come from one sample, sequenced in a study of T cell responses to AZD1222 COVID-19 vaccine. The table came from immunoSEQ multiplex PCR; TCRdb's copy has only in-frame clones and leaves some out. The table has around 160,000 clones, around 83% seen once; the top ten hold about 3.8%. Sequenced here: peripheral blood, sampled on day 0 of MenACWY control vaccination. The receptors here all came from an adult in good health.

J is TRBJ1-5 and V is TRBV11-2, with 10 bases identical to TRBD1. Germline values: CDR1 SGHAT, CDR2 FQNNGV. Losses at the gene ends were 5 bases for V and 3 bases for J; bases not matched to a gene: 7. This CDR3 comprises 16 residues. CDR3 sequence: CASSLTGGAVNQPQHF. CDR3 sequence (DNA): TGTGCCAGCAGCCTGACAGGGGGCGCGGTCAATCAGCCCCAGCATTTT. Together with reference TRBV11-2 and TRBJ1-5, the CDR3 gives the full variable domain: EAGVAQSPRYKIIEKRQSVAFWCNPISGHATLYWYQQILGQGPKLLIQFQNNGVVDDSQLPKDRFSAERLKGVDSTLKIQPAKLEDSAVYLCASSLTGGAVNQPQHFGDGTRLSIL.

The chain recombines TRBV9 with TRBJ2-5, with 7 nucleotides matching TRBD2. This CDR3 region has 13 residues. V shed 3 bases, J shed 5 bases, and the junction held 4 bases outside the gene matches. CDR1 is SGDLS, CDR2 YYNGEE, per germline. This CDR3 is CASSAQGGETQYF. The CDR3 DNA reads as TGTGCCAGCAGCGCTCAGGGAGGGGAGACCCAGTACTTC.

The chain joins TRBV7-3 to TRBJ2-2, with no clear D. The germline gives CDR1 SGHTA, CDR2 FQGTGA. CDR3 length: 15 amino acids. The V end was cut by 1 base, the J end by 2 bases, with 8 bases between. CDR3 in amino acids: CASSLNGLNTGELFF. CDR3 in DNA: TGTGCCAGCAGCTTAAACGGCCTCAACACCGGGGAGCTGTTTTTT.

This chain joins TRBV7-2 and TRBJ1-5; the D is unclear. Germline CDR1 is SGHTA and CDR2 is FQGNSA. This CDR3 contains 14 residues. V dropped 2 bases and J dropped 4 bases, with 9 bases sitting between them. CDR3 sequence (DNA): TGTGCCAGCAGCTTAATATGGGGAAATCAGCCCCAGCATTTT. Translating it yields CASSLIWGNQPQHF.

The chain carries TRBV27 and TRBJ1-2; the D gene is possibly TRBD1 (5 bases). CDR3 length: 15 residues. The V end lost 0 bases, the J end lost 3 bases, and 11 bases lay between the germline ends. CDR1 and CDR2 (germline): MNHEY, SMNVEV (reference sequence). The CDR3 DNA follows: TGTGCCAGCAGTTTATCGAGGGGTGGGGACTATGGCTACACCTTC. Amino acid sequence: CASSLSRGGDYGYTF.

The genes are TRBV18 and TRBJ1-2, with a weak D call TRBD1 (5 bases). V dropped 5 bases and J dropped 1 base, with 8 bases sitting between them. Germline values: CDR1 KGHSH, CDR2 LQKENI. The CDR3 contains 13 residues. The CDR3, as DNA: TGTGCCAGCTCAGCAGACAGTAACTATGGCTACACCTTC. This gives the protein CASSADSNYGYTF.

The chain links TRBV28 to TRBJ1-6; perhaps TRBD1 as D (5 bases). This CDR3 has 13 amino acids. The germline CDR1 and CDR2 sequences are MDHEN and SYDVKM. The V and J ends lost 3 bases and 13 bases respectively, with 13 bases between them. CDR3 nucleotides: TGTGCCAGCAGTTTGGGGCCGATCCTTCCCCTCCACTTT. Translated: CASSLGPILPLHF.

This chain links TRBV18 with TRBJ1-2; no clear D gene. Trimming stripped 3 bases from V and 4 bases from J, with 9 bases between. There are 13 residues in the CDR3. CDR1 and CDR2 from the germline V gene are KGHSH and LQKENI. In DNA form, the CDR3 reads TGTGCCAGCTCACCTGAGGACTCCTATGGCTACACCTTC. Translating it yields CASSPEDSYGYTF.

This clone was recorded a few times. V usage is TRBV7-9 and J usage is TRBJ1-2, with D possibly matching TRBD1 (5 bases). The germline V and J ends were trimmed by 2 bases and 8 bases, with 12 bases remaining between them. Germline V gene data show CDR1 as SEHNR and CDR2 as FQNEAQ (reference sequence). This CDR3 region has 13 residues. The CDR3 nucleotides are TGTGCCAGCAGCTTACCGGGACCCGTGGGCTACACCTTC. Translating gives CASSLPGPVGYTF.